Sequencing of this TCR beta chain was carried out in a study of T cells in Graves' hyperthyroidism and ophthalmopathy. About the research overall: Peripheral blood was secured at the point of initial diagnosis, before any treatment. General study results and limits: Peripheral blood also featured most of the thyroid clonotypes expanded above 0.001.

The V gene's germline CDR1 is KGHSH and CDR2 LQKENI. The CDR3 spans 14 residues. Trimming took 8 bases from V and 1 from J, leaving 14 bases between them. Patients aged 18 to 65 with hyperthyroidism were newly diagnosed, with duration under 2 months. PBMCs were obtained from 9 to 10 ml fresh peripheral blood. TCR beta CDR3 regions were amplified from RNA transcripts. HTBI primers drove first-round RT-PCR of the TCR CDR3. TCRdb analysed the multiplex PCR reads with MiXCR anew, one entry per CDR3 protein. In the table there are around 690,000 distinct CDR3 sequences, around 16% of which are singletons. The table lists this clonotype with many counts. The antigen is undetermined.

This rearrangement joins TRBV18 to TRBJ1-1, with D perhaps matching TRBD1 (5 bases). Input material: blood. The TCR sequence derives from a man between 45 and 60 years old with Graves' hyperthyroidism. This chain's CDR3 is CASSPSGANTEAFF. CDR3 in DNA: TGTGCCAGCAGCCCGAGCGGGGCGAACACTGAAGCTTTCTTT. The full variable domain, with the rest looked up from reference TRBV18 and TRBJ1-1, is NAGVMQNPRHLVRRRGQEARLRCSPMKGHSHVYWYRQLPEEGLKFMVYLQKENIIDESGMPKERFSAEFPKEGPSILRIQQVVRGDSAAYFCASSPSGANTEAFFGQGTRLTVV.